The 9 T cell receptor beta chains presented below share a single source sample, sequenced in a study of T-cell reconstitution after alpha-beta-depleted transplantation in children. Unique molecular identifiers were used to barcode this TCRbeta library. TCRdb re-called the PCR reads through MiXCR, storing one row per CDR3 protein. The sample yields about 220,000 distinct CDR3 sequences, approximately 17% seen once. The sample here was PBMCs, mostly from graft donor cells, taken 360 days after TCRalphabeta/CD19-depleted stem cell transplant. These receptors were obtained from a male patient aged 2-10 years who had a stem cell transplant for acute lymphoblastic leukemia, so the T cells may come from the graft donor.

The genes are TRBV6-1 and TRBJ2-1; possible D gene TRBD1, 6 bases. From germline, CDR1 is MNHNS and CDR2 SASEGT. The CDR3 is 15 amino acids. With 8 bases removed from V and 8 bases from J, the gap between germline ends came to 22 bases. The CDR3 DNA follows: TGTGCCAGCCGGAGGTCGCAGGGGTGGACGGATGAGCAGTTCTTC. It is translated as CASRRSQGWTDEQFF.

The genes are TRBV10-1 and TRBJ2-1, with TRBD1 identical over 8 bases. This CDR3 has 14 amino acids. V shed 6 bases, J shed 6 bases, and the junction held 7 bases outside the gene matches. Germline CDR1 WNHNN, CDR2 SYGVQD (reference sequence). The CDR3 spells CASSPGQVTNEQFF. The CDR3 coding sequence is TGCGCCAGCAGCCCGGGACAGGTGACCAATGAGCAGTTCTTC.

A few counts support this clonotype. The chain combines TRBV4-3 with TRBJ2-2, with 7 positions matching TRBD2. This CDR3 has 17 amino acids. Germline V gene lookup returns CDR1 LGHNA and CDR2 YSLEER. V trimming: 0 bases; J trimming: 5 bases; junction bases outside the gene matches: 9. In DNA, the CDR3 is TGCGCCAGCAGCCAAGATGCGGCCGGGGGGAGGACCGGGGAGCTGTTTTTT. Encoded protein: CASSQDAAGGRTGELFF.

V gene TRBV6-1 combines with J gene TRBJ2-3, with D hard to call. V was pared by 5 bases and J by 4 bases, with 13 bases between. The CDR3 sequence is 14 residues long. Germline loops: CDR1 MNHNS, CDR2 SASEGT. The chain's CDR3 is CASSTSDPSDTQYF. For the CDR3, the DNA is TGTGCCAGCAGTACCTCCGACCCTTCAGATACGCAGTATTTT.

Ten or more counts support this clonotype. The chain employs TRBV6-2 or TRBV6-3 and TRBJ1-1; 8 bases map to TRBD1. Germline V gene data show CDR1 as MNHEY and CDR2 as SVGEGT. The CDR3 covers 12 residues. V gave up 10 bases and J gave up 5 bases; unmatched junction bases: 6. CDR3 region: CAIRTGRTEAFF. DNA of the CDR3: TGTGCCATCCGGACAGGGAGGACTGAAGCTTTCTTT.

The J gene is TRBJ2-7, the V gene TRBV5-1; D may correspond to TRBD1 or TRBD2 (5 bases each). The CDR3 covers 14 residues. CDR1 and CDR2 (germline): SGHRS, YFSETQ. The ends were cut back, 7 bases at V and 2 bases at J, with 16 bases in the middle. DNA for the CDR3: TGCGCCAGCTCCCAAGGGACGAAGCCCTACGAGCAGTACTTC. This codes for CASSQGTKPYEQYF.

V and J are TRBV12-3 or TRBV12-4 and TRBJ1-2, with 10 bases lining up with TRBD1. Trimming removed 5 bases from V and 6 bases from J; junction bases left unmatched: 6. The CDR3 sequence is 14 residues long. The CDR3 coding sequence is TGTGCCAGCAGTCTAGGACAGGGGGTTGATGGCTACACCTTC. It translates to CASSLGQGVDGYTF.

The chain has TRBV7-9 and TRBJ2-7; the D gene is possibly TRBD1 (5 bases). The V gene lost 3 bases and the J gene lost 2 bases, with 11 bases spanning the gap. This CDR3 contains 14 residues. Germline assignment: CDR1 SEHNR and CDR2 FQNEAQ (reference sequence). The CDR3 sequence: CASSLYRSAYEQYF. The CDR3 DNA sequence: TGTGCCAGCAGCTTGTACAGGAGCGCCTACGAGCAGTACTTC.

This clonotype was found many times. This chain uses TRBV20-1 with TRBJ1-2; a weak D match, TRBD1 (5 bases). The CDR3 length is 12 residues. CDR1 is DFQATT and CDR2 is SNEGSKA in the germline V gene (reference sequence). V was clipped by 6 bases and J by 1 base, with 9 bases between them. DNA for the CDR3: TGCAGTGCAGGGGAATATAACTATGGCTACACCTTC. This encodes CSAGEYNYGYTF.